This is a list of T cell receptor beta chains from one sample in a study of cytotoxic CD8 clonotypes in ibrutinib-treated CLL. The table came from immunoSEQ multiplex PCR; TCRdb's copy has only in-frame clones and leaves some out. The data show about 250,000 clones, roughly 70% seen once. The specimen was PBMCs, collected after 24 months of ibrutinib treatment. These receptors were obtained from a human donor with chronic lymphocytic leukemia. CDR3s include the opening cysteine and the closing phenylalanine or tryptophan. The order of the fields is V gene, D gene, J gene, clone size, CDR3 DNA, CDR3 protein. D genes are given only for firm matches. Expanded clones get a size class; other rows say once, few or many, or leave the size out.

TRBV7-8	TRBD1	TRBJ1-2	.	TGTGCCAGCAGCTTAAGACAGGGGGTTGACTATGGCTACACCTTC	CASSLRQGVDYGYTF
TRBV29-1	TRBD2	TRBJ2-2	.	TGCAGCGTTGAAAGACTAGCGGGAGTGGGCACCGGGGAGCTGTTTTTT	CSVERLAGVGTGELFF
TRBV10-3	TRBD1	TRBJ2-7	.	TGTGCCATCAGTAGGGACAGCTACGAGCAGTACTTC	CAISRDSYEQYF
TRBV25-1	.	TRBJ2-7	.	TGTGCCAGCAGTCCCCGGACAGCATACGAGCAGTACTTC	CASSPRTAYEQYF
TRBV29-1	.	TRBJ2-3	.	TGCAGCGTTCTGGACCAGCCCACAGATACGCAGTATTTT	CSVLDQPTDTQYF
TRBV2	TRBD1	TRBJ1-4	.	TGTGCCAGCAGGTCCCGGGACAGGGTGGGTGAAAAACTGTTTTTT	CASRSRDRVGEKLFF
TRBV25-1	.	TRBJ2-3	.	TGTGCCAGCAGTTCCATGGCGCATACGCAGTATTTT	CASSSMAHTQYF
TRBV19	.	TRBJ2-5	.	TGTGCCAGTAGTACCCAAGCAGTAGAGACCCAGTACTTC	CASSTQAVETQYF
TRBV18	.	TRBJ2-7	.	TGTGCCAGCTCACCACCTGACCGTTACGAGCAGTACTTC	CASSPPDRYEQYF
TRBV2	TRBD1	TRBJ1-1	few	TGTGCCAGCAGGGACAGGGAGAACACTGAAGCTTTCTTT	CASRDRENTEAFF
TRBV11-3	.	TRBJ2-1	few	TGTGCCAGCAGCTTAGGAGTAAGTGGCTCCTACAATGAGCAGTTCTTC	CASSLGVSGSYNEQFF
TRBV19	.	TRBJ2-3	.	TGTGCCAGTAGTATAGATCGGAAGGGGCCAGATACGCAGTATTTT	CASSIDRKGPDTQYF
TRBV15	TRBD1	TRBJ1-5	.	TGTGCCACCAGCAGAGGTCAGGGGGAACCCCAGCATTTT	CATSRGQGEPQHF
TRBV28	.	TRBJ1-5	once	TGTGCCACCAGTTTAGGTTTAGGGCTCCAGCATTTT	CATSLGLGLQHF
TRBV14	TRBD1	TRBJ1-1	few	TGTGCCAGCAGCCCACAGGGGGCGTTTGGTGAAGCTTTCTTT	CASSPQGAFGEAFF
TRBV5-8	TRBD2	TRBJ2-1	.	TGTGCCAGCAGCTTGGCGATAGGACTAGCGGGTAATGAGCAGTTCTTC	CASSLAIGLAGNEQFF
TRBV30	.	TRBJ2-2	few	TGTGCCTGGAAGAGAGGGAAAATGGCGAACACCGGGGAGCTGTTTTTT	CAWKRGKMANTGELFF
TRBV9	.	TRBJ2-5	.	TGTGCCAGCAGCGTAACCGGAATCCTGGAGACCCAGTACTTC	CASSVTGILETQYF
TRBV19	TRBD2	TRBJ2-7	.	TGTGCCAGTAGCACCCTAGCGGGAGGTTCCTACGAGCAGTACTTC	CASSTLAGGSYEQYF
TRBV4-2	.	TRBJ1-4	.	TGTGCCAGCAGCCCTCGTCTCACAGTTAATGAAAAACTGTTTTTT	CASSPRLTVNEKLFF
TRBV7-2	.	TRBJ1-5	few	TGTGCCAGCAGCACCCAGGGAATGGATCAGCCCCAGCATTTT	CASSTQGMDQPQHF
TRBV7-2	TRBD2	TRBJ2-7	few	TGTGCCAGCAGCCCAAGCGGGGATGTCTACGAGCAGTACTTC	CASSPSGDVYEQYF
TRBV29-1	.	TRBJ2-3	few	TGCAGCGTTCAAAGTCATGGTCGGGATACGCAGTATTTT	CSVQSHGRDTQYF
TRBV11-2	TRBD2	TRBJ2-1	.	TGTGCCAGCAGCTCTCTAGCGGGCAGTACGAATGAGCAGTTCTTC	CASSSLAGSTNEQFF
TRBV30	.	TRBJ1-5	.	TGTGCCTGGAGTAGGGACACTAGCAATCAGCCCCAGCATTTT	CAWSRDTSNQPQHF
TRBV18	.	TRBJ2-7	.	TGTGCCAGCTCACCGGGGAAGACCTACGAGCAGTACTTC	CASSPGKTYEQYF
TRBV5-1	TRBD1	TRBJ2-7	.	TGCGCCAGCAGCTCAGACAGGGGTGGCCACGAGCAGTACTTC	CASSSDRGGHEQYF
TRBV9	TRBD2	TRBJ2-3	once	TGTGCCAGCAGCAAGGGTCTAGCGGGAGAAGATACGCAGTATTTT	CASSKGLAGEDTQYF
TRBV2	.	TRBJ2-5	.	TGTGCCAGCAATTTACGCGAGGGGGGGGACCAGTACTTC	CASNLREGGDQYF
TRBV11-2	TRBD2	TRBJ2-7	few	TGTGCCAGCAGCTTAGCTAGCGGGAGTCCCTACGAGCAGTACTTC	CASSLASGSPYEQYF
TRBV6-6	.	TRBJ2-7	.	TGTGCCAGCAGTTTACAGGTACCCTACGAGCAGTACTTC	CASSLQVPYEQYF
TRBV19	.	TRBJ1-2	few	TGTGCCAGTAGTACCAACAGGGATGGCTACACCTTC	CASSTNRDGYTF
TRBV2	.	TRBJ1-2	.	TGTGCCAGCAGTGAATGGGGTGGCTATGGCTACACCTTC	CASSEWGGYGYTF
TRBV10-3	TRBD1	TRBJ2-5	.	TGTGCCATCAGTGGCTCGGACAGGGGGGAGACCCAGTACTTC	CAISGSDRGETQYF
TRBV30	.	TRBJ1-2	few	TGTGCCTGGAGTCTGATGCAGACGAAAGATGGCTACACCTTC	CAWSLMQTKDGYTF
TRBV6-5	.	TRBJ2-7	.	TGTGCCAGCAGTTACTCTCAGGGTTACGAGCAGTACTTC	CASSYSQGYEQYF
TRBV7-3	.	TRBJ2-3	.	TGTGCCAGCAGCTTGACAGGCTCCGGCGCAGATACGCAGTATTTT	CASSLTGSGADTQYF
TRBV10-1	TRBD1	TRBJ2-2	.	TGCGCCAGCAGCCCCGCCAGGGGGTTAAACACCGGGGAGCTGTTTTTT	CASSPARGLNTGELFF
TRBV29-1	.	TRBJ1-2	few	TGCAGCGTTGAAGGCGACAGTAACTATGGCTACACCTTC	CSVEGDSNYGYTF
TRBV7-2	.	TRBJ2-2	.	TGTGCCAGCAGGGGGGACACCGGGGAGCTGTTTTTT	CASRGDTGELFF
TRBV9	.	TRBJ2-7	.	TGTGCCAGCAGCGTAGAGGACTTCACCTACGAGCAGTACTTC	CASSVEDFTYEQYF
TRBV19	.	TRBJ1-1	.	TGTGCCAGTAGTCAGGGATCACTGAACACTGAAGCTTTCTTT	CASSQGSLNTEAFF
TRBV18	.	TRBJ2-5	.	TGTGCCAGCTTCCGACAGAACCAAGAGACCCAGTACTTC	CASFRQNQETQYF
TRBV18	TRBD1	TRBJ1-2	few	TGTGCCAGCTCACCACCGATTTCAGGGGGCGCATTCGGCTACACCTTC	CASSPPISGGAFGYTF
TRBV30	TRBD1	TRBJ2-5	few	TGTGCCTGGGGGACAGGATCCCAAGAGACCCAGTACTTC	CAWGTGSQETQYF
TRBV27	TRBD1	TRBJ2-1	once	TGTGCCAGCAGTTTCAAACCACAGGGGGCGGGTTTGAATGAGCAGTTCTTC	CASSFKPQGAGLNEQFF
TRBV13	.	TRBJ2-7	few	TGTGCCAGCAGCCCCCGGGACGAAACCTACGAGCAGTACTTC	CASSPRDETYEQYF
TRBV5-1	.	TRBJ2-7	few	TGCGCCAGCAGCTCTGGCAGGGGCTACGAGCAGTACTTC	CASSSGRGYEQYF
TRBV4-2	.	TRBJ1-1	.	TGTGCCAGCAGCCTCCGAGGGGCGAACACTGAAGCTTTCTTT	CASSLRGANTEAFF
TRBV7-3	.	TRBJ2-6	.	TGTGCCAGCAGCTTAGGGTCCCTCTCTGGGGCCAACGTCCTGACTTTC	CASSLGSLSGANVLTF
TRBV27	.	TRBJ1-5	few	TGTGCCAGCAGTTTATCCCCTGGCAACAATCAGCCCCAGCATTTT	CASSLSPGNNQPQHF
TRBV7-9	.	TRBJ2-7	.	TGTGCCAGCAGCTCCGGACATTGGGGAGGAAGGACCCACGAGCAGTACTTC	CASSSGHWGGRTHEQYF